Following are 26 T cell receptor beta chains from one sample sequenced in a study of cytomegalovirus exposure and HLA in healthy donors. Primers: 60 Vbeta forward and 13 Jbeta reverse. Measured with immunoSEQ multiplex PCR; TCRdb has only the in-frame clones, and not every one. The sample yields approximately 120,000 clones, of which the top ten take up roughly 0.94%. The sequencing sample was made of PBMCs. The origin of the receptors is a man in his late teens or twenties in good health and CMV-seronegative.

The V gene is TRBV5-6, the J gene TRBJ1-4; D is uncertain. The germline V gene has CDR1 SGHDT and CDR2 YYEEEE. This CDR3 has 15 amino acids. The V end lost 2 bases, the J end lost 8 bases, and 16 bases lay between the germline ends. The CDR3, as DNA: TGTGCCAGCAGCTTAATGTATCCAATGGAGGAAAAACTGTTTTTT. Amino acid sequence: CASSLMYPMEEKLFF.

The V gene is TRBV5-1, the J gene TRBJ2-5, with D tentatively TRBD2 (6 bases). Between the trimmed V and J ends, which lost 0 bases and 5 bases, there was a span of 11 bases. This CDR3 comprises 14 residues. Germline loops: CDR1 SGHRS, CDR2 YFSETQ. CDR3 amino acids: CASSLEGSGETQYF. CDR3 DNA sequence: TGCGCCAGCAGCTTGGAGGGCAGCGGGGAGACCCAGTACTTC.

The CDR3 loop is CASSLSAGGPGTGSTDTQYF. Here the CDR3 DNA reads TGTGCCAGCAGTTTATCGGCAGGTGGTCCCGGGACAGGGAGCACAGATACGCAGTATTTT. The chain has TRBV28 and TRBJ2-3; 9 bases are a match to TRBD1. This CDR3 region has 20 residues. Germline-derived CDR1 and CDR2 are MDHEN and SYDVKM. The V and J ends lost 1 base and 0 bases, in that order; junction bases with no gene match: 14.

The CDR3 DNA follows: TGCGCCAGCCACGAGGCCAGGGGTAGCCAGGTCTCCCAGTACTTC. This translates into CASHEARGSQVSQYF. The chain is built from TRBV5-1 and TRBJ2-5; possible D gene TRBD1, 6 bases. The CDR3 runs 15 residues. Trimming pared 7 bases from V and 9 bases from J, leaving 25 bases between. In germline, CDR1 is SGHRS, CDR2 YFSETQ.

This chain links TRBV7-9 with TRBJ2-7; D remains unclear. CDR3 size: 11 residues. The germline V and J ends were trimmed by 5 bases and 4 bases, with 6 bases remaining between them. Germline CDR1 reads SEHNR; CDR2 reads FQNEAQ (reference sequence). The CDR3 nucleotides are TGTGCCAGCAGCACCGGTTACGAGCAGTACTTC. As protein: CASSTGYEQYF.

The chain joins TRBV5-6 to TRBJ2-6; D unresolved. Germline loops: CDR1 SGHDT, CDR2 YYEEEE. Trimming removed 4 bases from V and 4 bases from J, with 12 bases in between. The CDR3 loop spans 15 amino acids. CDR3 in amino acids: CASSRSPPGANVLTF. The DNA for the CDR3 is TGTGCCAGCAGCCGTAGCCCGCCGGGGGCCAACGTCCTGACTTTC. Complete variable domain (other parts from reference TRBV5-6 and TRBJ2-6): DAGVTQSPTHLIKTRGQQVTLRCSPKSGHDTVSWYQQALGQGPQFIFQYYEEEERQRGNFPDRFSGHQFPNYSSELNVNALLLGDSALYLCASSRSPPGANVLTFGAGSRLTVL.

V gene TRBV6-5 combines with J gene TRBJ2-7, with D tentatively TRBD1 (6 bases). V was shortened by 2 bases and J by 2 bases, with 7 bases between the two germline ends. The CDR3 is made up of 13 amino acids. Per the germline V gene, CDR1 is MNHEY and CDR2 is SVGAGI. This CDR3 is CASSYDRTYEQYF. For the CDR3, the DNA is TGTGCCAGCAGTTACGACAGGACCTACGAGCAGTACTTC.

The chain couples TRBV27 to TRBJ2-1; 7 positions match TRBD2. The CDR3 is made up of 16 amino acids. J lost 5 bases, V lost 3 bases, and 10 bases had no gene match. Per germline, CDR1 MNHEY and CDR2 SMNVEV (reference sequence). The CDR3 nucleotides are TGTGCCAGCAGTTTGGGGGGGGAGGGACGGGACAATGAGCAGTTCTTC. This codes for CASSLGGEGRDNEQFF.

The chain couples TRBV15 to TRBJ2-7; TRBD1 aligns across 8 bases. Germline trimming cut 1 base from V and 2 bases from J; bases unmatched to any gene: 4. Germline-derived CDR1 and CDR2 are LNHNV and YYDKDF (reference sequence). There are 15 residues in the CDR3. The CDR3 spells CATSRGETGAYEQYF. The CDR3 DNA reads TGTGCCACCAGCAGAGGAGAGACAGGGGCCTACGAGCAGTACTTC. Drawing the rest from reference TRBV15 and TRBJ2-7, the complete variable domain is DAMVIQNPRYQVTQFGKPVTLSCSQTLNHNVMYWYQQKSSQAPKLLFHYYDKDFNNEADTPDNFQSRRPNTSFCFLDIRSPGLGDTAMYLCATSRGETGAYEQYFGPGTRLTVT.

The rearrangement links TRBV5-6 to TRBJ1-5, with a possible D match to TRBD1 (6 bases). Trimming stripped 5 bases from V and 2 bases from J, with 14 bases between. This CDR3 has 15 residues. From germline, CDR1 is SGHDT and CDR2 YYEEEE. The CDR3 region has the DNA TGTGCCAGCAGTTCCTGGGGGGGCGGCAATCAGCCCCAGCATTTT. Its translation: CASSSWGGGNQPQHF.

This sequence joins TRBV19 and TRBJ1-5, with D maybe TRBD1 (5 bases). Trimming stripped 3 bases from V and 3 bases from J, with 9 bases between. Germline V gives CDR1 LNHDA, CDR2 SQIVND (reference sequence). The CDR3 is 14 residues long. The CDR3 loop is CASSMVQANQPQHF. The CDR3 coding sequence is TGTGCCAGTAGTATGGTACAGGCCAATCAGCCCCAGCATTTT.

This chain uses TRBV7-8 with TRBJ1-4, with 11 bases lining up with TRBD1. With 4 bases clipped from V and 7 bases from J, the junction kept 14 bases outside the gene matches. This CDR3 comprises 18 residues. Per the germline V gene, CDR1 is SGHVS and CDR2 is FQNEAQ. Here the CDR3 reads CASSSIYPSGQGGEKLFF. The CDR3 bases are TGTGCCAGCAGCTCCATATATCCCTCGGGACAGGGGGGTGAAAAACTGTTTTTT.

The V and J genes are TRBV27 and TRBJ1-1, with D maybe TRBD1 (5 bases). Germline V gene lookup returns CDR1 MNHEY and CDR2 SMNVEV (reference sequence). Trimming cost V 5 bases and J 6 bases, with 16 bases left between them. The CDR3 contains 14 residues. For the CDR3, the DNA is TGTGCCAGCAGTGTGAGCAGGGTCAGGGCTGAAGCTTTCTTT. It yields the protein CASSVSRVRAEAFF.

J is TRBJ1-5 and V is TRBV15, with TRBD1 identical over 9 bases. CDR1 is LNHNV, CDR2 YYDKDF, per germline (reference sequence). The CDR3 is 15 amino acids. Germline trimming cut 6 bases from V and 3 bases from J; bases unmatched to any gene: 6. The DNA of the CDR3 is TGTGCCACCAGTACCGGGACAGGGTACAATCAGCCCCAGCATTTT. Amino acid sequence: CATSTGTGYNQPQHF.

V is TRBV18 and J is TRBJ1-5; tentatively, D is TRBD1 (6 bases). Germline CDR1 reads KGHSH; CDR2 reads LQKENI. The CDR3 totals 15 residues. V was cut by 6 bases and J by 0 bases, with 12 bases left in between. The CDR3 region has the DNA TGTGCCAGCTCCCCTCTAGGGGGTAGCAATCAGCCCCAGCATTTT. It specifies CASSPLGGSNQPQHF.

The chain recombines TRBV5-1 with TRBJ2-7, with 8 bases aligning to TRBD2. CDR3 length: 17 amino acids. The V and J ends lost 9 bases and 4 bases, in that order; junction bases with no gene match: 21. Germline V gene lookup returns CDR1 SGHRS and CDR2 YFSETQ. The CDR3 DNA reads as TGCGCCAAGAAAAATCCCCTTCTAGCGGGCGACTGTTACGAGCAGTACTTC. Its protein product is CAKKNPLLAGDCYEQYF.

The chain combines TRBV5-1 with TRBJ1-3, with unresolved D. Germline CDR1 SGHRS, CDR2 YFSETQ. This CDR3 contains 15 residues. Between the trimmed V and J ends, which lost 2 bases and 2 bases, there was a span of 11 bases. The CDR3 nucleotides are TGCGCCAGCAGCTTAAGGGAGACCCCTGGAAACACCATATATTTT. It is translated as CASSLRETPGNTIYF.

The CDR3 DNA reads as TGTGCCAGTAATAGCCTCCGGGGTAGTAGTTCACCCCTCCACTTT. It yields the protein CASNSLRGSSSPLHF. The chain employs TRBV19 and TRBJ1-6; no definite D call. The germline CDR1 and CDR2 sequences are LNHDA and SQIVND (reference sequence). The CDR3 runs to 15 residues. V was shortened by 7 bases and J by 9 bases, with 19 bases between the two germline ends.

V is TRBV14 and J is TRBJ2-1; 10 bases match TRBD2. Per the germline V gene, CDR1 is SGHDN and CDR2 is FVKESK. The V segment lost 7 bases and the J segment 8 bases; nucleotides outside the gene matches: 2. The CDR3 is 12 amino acids. The CDR3 reads CASTTSGYEQFF. Here the CDR3 DNA reads TGTGCCAGCACGACTAGCGGGTATGAGCAGTTCTTC.

The rearrangement links TRBV6-1 to TRBJ2-7, with 9 positions matching TRBD1. CDR3 size: 13 residues. Germline lookup yields CDR1 MNHNS and CDR2 SASEGT. J lost 5 bases, V lost 6 bases, and 5 bases had no gene match. CDR3 protein: CASRDRGKHEQYF. In DNA form, the CDR3 reads TGTGCCAGCAGGGACAGGGGAAAGCACGAGCAGTACTTC.

The V call is TRBV5-1, the J call TRBJ1-2; D uncertain. V lost 0 bases and J 4 bases, leaving 7 bases between the germline ends. This CDR3 spans 13 amino acids. CDR1 and CDR2 from the germline V gene are SGHRS and YFSETQ. The CDR3 nucleotides are TGCGCCAGCAGCTTGGCAGGATTCTATGGCTACACCTTC. Amino acids: CASSLAGFYGYTF.

V is TRBV4-1 and J is TRBJ2-1; D may be TRBD2 (6 bases). With 0 bases removed from V and 0 bases from J, the gap between germline ends came to 12 bases. The CDR3 contains 17 residues. CDR1 and CDR2 from the germline V gene are MGHRA and YSYEKL. In DNA, the CDR3 is TGCGCCAGCAGCCAAGAAACGGGACTCGGCTCCTACAATGAGCAGTTCTTC. Amino acids: CASSQETGLGSYNEQFF.

The CDR3 is CASSYEQDCEKLFF. The CDR3 DNA is TGTGCCAGCAGTTACGAACAGGATTGCGAAAAACTGTTTTTT. The chain has TRBV6-5 and TRBJ1-4; D perhaps matches TRBD1 (5 bases). The CDR3 covers 14 residues. From germline, CDR1 is MNHEY and CDR2 SVGAGI. V gave up 2 bases and J gave up 8 bases, with 12 bases separating them.

This rearrangement joins TRBV2 to TRBJ1-1; D unclear. From germline, CDR1 is SNHLY and CDR2 FYNNEI. The V end lost 6 bases, the J end lost 0 bases, and 11 bases lay between the germline ends. The CDR3 sequence is 14 residues long. CDR3: CASSLRSMNTEAFF. Here the CDR3 DNA reads TGTGCCAGCAGCCTAAGAAGTATGAACACTGAAGCTTTCTTT. Based on the CDR3 plus reference TRBV2 and TRBJ1-1, the full variable domain is EPEVTQTPSHQVTQMGQEVILRCVPISNHLYFYWYRQILGQKVEFLVSFYNNEISEKSEIFDDQFSVERPDGSNFTLKIRSTKLEDSAMYFCASSLRSMNTEAFFGQGTRLTVV.

This chain uses TRBV19 with TRBJ2-3, with TRBD2 matching 10 bases. CDR1 and CDR2 from the germline V gene are LNHDA and SQIVND (reference sequence). The CDR3 extends over 19 amino acids. With 3 bases clipped from V and 0 bases from J, the junction kept 12 bases outside the gene matches. The CDR3 DNA reads as TGTGCCAGTAGTATTTCCCGGCTAGCGGGGGCCTCTAGCACAGATACGCAGTATTTT. Its protein is CASSISRLAGASSTDTQYF.

The chain employs TRBV7-9 and TRBJ2-7, with TRBD2 matching over 13 bases. CDR1 is SEHNR, CDR2 FQNEAQ, per germline (reference sequence). The ends lost 5 bases at V and 3 bases at J; junction bases unmatched: 10. CDR3 length: 17 residues. The CDR3 nucleotides read TGTGCCAGCAGCCCCGGACTAGCGGGAGCTACTTTCTACGAGCAGTACTTC. As protein: CASSPGLAGATFYEQYF.